The sequence of this T cell receptor beta chain was determined in a study of OX40 agonist ivuxolimab in advanced cancers. Overall study context: Administration of intravenous ivuxolimab to patients occurred every 2 weeks at 0.01 to 10 mg/kg. Partial responses were seen in three patients, one with hepatocellular carcinoma and two with cutaneous melanoma.

Libraries were prepared by immunoSEQ multiplex PCR; TCRdb keeps only in-frame clonotypes and omits some of them. This table holds approximately 61,000 clones, roughly 90% found once. Study conclusions and caveats: Partial responders dosed at 0.1-3.0 mg/kg displayed clonal expansion ranking among the lowest.

Between the trimmed V and J ends, which lost 0 bases and 3 bases, there was a span of 9 bases. The CDR3 spans 15 residues. Germline V gene data show CDR1 as KGHSH and CDR2 as LQKENI. To note about this clone: Its antigen is unidentified.

The V and J genes are TRBV18 and TRBJ2-1; D is ambiguous. This sequence was found in an adult with an advanced solid tumor such as melanoma, head and neck, liver or kidney cancer. Sequencing used CD4+ or CD8+ T cells sorted from blood, obtained in a trial of the OX40 agonist ivuxolimab. The CDR3 is CASSPPTGVYNEQFF. The CDR3 DNA follows: TGTGCCAGCTCACCACCGACCGGTGTCTACAATGAGCAGTTCTTC.